Each of the 7 T cell receptor beta chains below was sequenced from the same sample in a study of early T cells in non-severe SARS-CoV-2 infection. TCRdb called the 5' RACE reads again in MiXCR, with one record for every CDR3 protein. This sample carries about 80,000 distinct CDR3 sequences, 14% of them seen once, and the ten largest clones take approximately 9.9%. The sequencing input was whole blood. Every receptor here comes from an adult who was a healthcare worker with PCR-confirmed SARS-CoV-2 infection or an uninfected control (not recorded which).

The chain uses TRBV7-6 and TRBJ2-3; 12 bases fit TRBD2. Germline loops: CDR1 SGHVS, CDR2 FNYEAQ. This CDR3 is 17 amino acids long. J gave up 2 bases and V 5 bases, and 8 bases lay outside the gene matches. CDR3 region: CASSPWASGGATDTQYF. The CDR3 coding sequence is TGTGCCAGCAGCCCGTGGGCTAGCGGGGGGGCCACAGATACGCAGTATTTT.

This clonotype was found many times. The chain links TRBV11-2 to TRBJ2-7, with D perhaps matching TRBD2 (6 bases). Germline V CDR1 and CDR2: SGHAT, FQNNGV. This CDR3 comprises 14 residues. With 0 bases removed from V and 3 bases from J, the gap between germline ends came to 9 bases. In DNA, the CDR3 is TGTGCCAGCAGCTTAGATCCCGGGGGCTACGAGCAGTACTTC. Translation gives CASSLDPGGYEQYF.

A few counts support this clonotype. The chain employs TRBV5-1 and TRBJ1-2; TRBD1 is a possible D gene (5 bases). The CDR3 consists of 13 residues. CDR1 SGHRS and CDR2 YFSETQ come from the germline V gene. V lost 0 bases to trimming and J lost 11 bases, with 14 bases between them. CDR3: CASSLALGHLYTF. DNA for the CDR3: TGCGCCAGCAGCTTGGCCTTAGGACACCTTTACACCTTC.

The sample holds many counts of this clonotype. The chain is built from TRBV11-1 and TRBJ2-3; 9 bases map to TRBD1. V lost 5 bases and J lost 6; bases outside the gene matches: 6. The CDR3 totals 14 residues. CDR1 and CDR2 from the germline V gene are SGHAT and FQDESV (reference sequence). Here the CDR3 reads CASSLDRGPDTQYF. The CDR3 DNA reads TGTGCCAGCAGCCTGGACAGGGGACCGGATACGCAGTATTTT.

V gene TRBV20-1 combines with J gene TRBJ2-3, with a possible D match to TRBD2 (6 bases). CDR3 length: 16 amino acids. V dropped 1 base and J dropped 3 bases, with 17 bases sitting between them. Germline lookup yields CDR1 DFQATT and CDR2 SNEGSKA (reference sequence). The CDR3 region has the DNA TGCAGTGCTAGAGGTGGGGCTAGCGTTTATACAGATACGCAGTATTTT. This translates into CSARGGASVYTDTQYF.

This clonotype was counted only a few times. V is TRBV11-2 and J is TRBJ1-2, with 10 bases aligning to TRBD1. CDR3 length: 16 amino acids. Germline V lookup: CDR1 SGHAT, CDR2 FQNNGV. Losses at the gene ends were 1 base for V and 0 bases for J; bases not matched to a gene: 2. The CDR3 reads CASSLVGQGSNYGYTF. The CDR3 coding sequence is TGTGCCAGCAGCTTAGTGGGACAGGGGTCTAACTATGGCTACACCTTC.

The V and J genes are TRBV6-2 or TRBV6-3 and TRBJ1-2; 9 bases are shared with TRBD1. Trimming removed 6 bases from V and 4 bases from J; junction bases left unmatched: 9. CDR3 length equals 15 residues. CDR1 and CDR2 from the germline V gene are MNHEY and SVGEGT. The CDR3 protein is CASRPRQGDLYGYTF. CDR3 nucleotide sequence: TGTGCCAGCAGACCCCGACAGGGGGATCTCTATGGCTACACCTTC.